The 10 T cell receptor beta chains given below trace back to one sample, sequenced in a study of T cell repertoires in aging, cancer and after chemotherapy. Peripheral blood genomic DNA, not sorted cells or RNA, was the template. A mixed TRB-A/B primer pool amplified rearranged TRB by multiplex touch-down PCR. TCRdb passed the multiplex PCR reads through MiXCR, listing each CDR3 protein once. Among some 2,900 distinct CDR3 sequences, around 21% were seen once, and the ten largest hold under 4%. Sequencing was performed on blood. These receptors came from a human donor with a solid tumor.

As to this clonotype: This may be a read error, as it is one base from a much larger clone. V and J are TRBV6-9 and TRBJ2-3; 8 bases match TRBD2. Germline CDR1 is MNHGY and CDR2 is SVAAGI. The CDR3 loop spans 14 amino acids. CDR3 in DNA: TGTGCCAGCAGTTATCTGACTAGCGCAGATACGCTGTATTTT. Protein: CASSYLTSADTLYF.

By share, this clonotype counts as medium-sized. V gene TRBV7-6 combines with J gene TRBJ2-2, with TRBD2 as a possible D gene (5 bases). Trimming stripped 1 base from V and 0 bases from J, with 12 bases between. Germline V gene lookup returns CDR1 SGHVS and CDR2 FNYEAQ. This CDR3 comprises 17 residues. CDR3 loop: CASSLVGEFANTGELFF. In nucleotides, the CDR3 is TGTGCCAGCAGCTTAGTCGGGGAGTTCGCGAACACCGGGGAGCTGTTTTTT.

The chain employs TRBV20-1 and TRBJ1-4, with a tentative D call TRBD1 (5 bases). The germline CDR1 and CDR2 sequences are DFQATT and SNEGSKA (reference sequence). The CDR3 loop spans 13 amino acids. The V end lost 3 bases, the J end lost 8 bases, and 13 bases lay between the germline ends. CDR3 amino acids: CSARVDIREKLFF. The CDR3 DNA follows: TGCAGTGCTAGGGTGGACATACGGGAAAAACTGTTTTTT.

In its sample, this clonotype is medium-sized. The CDR3: CASILGAENTEAFF. The DNA of the CDR3 is TGTGCCAGCATCCTAGGGGCAGAGAACACTGAAGCTTTCTTT. The chain employs TRBV5-6 and TRBJ1-1, with D possibly matching TRBD1 (5 bases). The V and J ends lost 6 bases and 1 base respectively, with 13 bases between them. Per the germline V gene, CDR1 is SGHDT and CDR2 is YYEEEE. CDR3 size: 14 residues.

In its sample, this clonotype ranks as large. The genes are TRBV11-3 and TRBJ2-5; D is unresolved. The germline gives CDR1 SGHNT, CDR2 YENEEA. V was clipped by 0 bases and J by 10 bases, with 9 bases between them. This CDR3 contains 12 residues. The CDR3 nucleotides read TGTGCCAGCAGCTTAGATCTGAAGAACCAGTACTTC. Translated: CASSLDLKNQYF.

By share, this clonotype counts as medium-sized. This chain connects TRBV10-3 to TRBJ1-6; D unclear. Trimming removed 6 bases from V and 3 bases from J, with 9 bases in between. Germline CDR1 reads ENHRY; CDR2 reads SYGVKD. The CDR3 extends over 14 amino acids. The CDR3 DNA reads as TGTGCCATCAGAACCGATGACTATAATTCACCCCTCCACTTT. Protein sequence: CAIRTDDYNSPLHF.

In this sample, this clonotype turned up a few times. The CDR3 DNA reads as TGTGCCAGCAGTTACTCTCGCAGTCTCAATCAGCCCCAGCATTTT. Translated: CASSYSRSLNQPQHF. The chain employs TRBV6-2 or TRBV6-3 and TRBJ1-5; D unresolved. V shed 0 bases and J shed 3 bases, with 9 bases lying between them. Germline CDR1 is MNHEY and CDR2 is SVGEGT. This CDR3 contains 15 residues.

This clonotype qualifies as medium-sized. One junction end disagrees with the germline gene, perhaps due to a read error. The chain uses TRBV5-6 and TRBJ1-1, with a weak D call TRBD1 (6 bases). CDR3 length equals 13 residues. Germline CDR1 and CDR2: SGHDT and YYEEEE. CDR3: CASTLGGGVEAFF. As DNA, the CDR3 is TGTGCCAGCACCTTGGGGGGCGGGGTTGAAGCTTTCTTT.

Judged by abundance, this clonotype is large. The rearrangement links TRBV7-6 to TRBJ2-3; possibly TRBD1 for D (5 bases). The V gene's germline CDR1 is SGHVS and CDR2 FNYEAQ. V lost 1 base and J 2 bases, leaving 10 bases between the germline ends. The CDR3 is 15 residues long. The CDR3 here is CASSLGLRVTDTQYF. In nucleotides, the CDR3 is TGTGCCAGCAGCTTAGGGCTCAGGGTCACAGATACGCAGTATTTT.

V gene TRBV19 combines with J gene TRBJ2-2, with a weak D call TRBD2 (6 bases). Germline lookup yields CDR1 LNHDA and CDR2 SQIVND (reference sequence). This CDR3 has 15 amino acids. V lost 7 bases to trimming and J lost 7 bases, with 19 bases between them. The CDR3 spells CASTVGSQGGGELFF. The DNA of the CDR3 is TGTGCCAGTACGGTCGGCTCGCAGGGAGGCGGGGAGCTGTTTTTT.